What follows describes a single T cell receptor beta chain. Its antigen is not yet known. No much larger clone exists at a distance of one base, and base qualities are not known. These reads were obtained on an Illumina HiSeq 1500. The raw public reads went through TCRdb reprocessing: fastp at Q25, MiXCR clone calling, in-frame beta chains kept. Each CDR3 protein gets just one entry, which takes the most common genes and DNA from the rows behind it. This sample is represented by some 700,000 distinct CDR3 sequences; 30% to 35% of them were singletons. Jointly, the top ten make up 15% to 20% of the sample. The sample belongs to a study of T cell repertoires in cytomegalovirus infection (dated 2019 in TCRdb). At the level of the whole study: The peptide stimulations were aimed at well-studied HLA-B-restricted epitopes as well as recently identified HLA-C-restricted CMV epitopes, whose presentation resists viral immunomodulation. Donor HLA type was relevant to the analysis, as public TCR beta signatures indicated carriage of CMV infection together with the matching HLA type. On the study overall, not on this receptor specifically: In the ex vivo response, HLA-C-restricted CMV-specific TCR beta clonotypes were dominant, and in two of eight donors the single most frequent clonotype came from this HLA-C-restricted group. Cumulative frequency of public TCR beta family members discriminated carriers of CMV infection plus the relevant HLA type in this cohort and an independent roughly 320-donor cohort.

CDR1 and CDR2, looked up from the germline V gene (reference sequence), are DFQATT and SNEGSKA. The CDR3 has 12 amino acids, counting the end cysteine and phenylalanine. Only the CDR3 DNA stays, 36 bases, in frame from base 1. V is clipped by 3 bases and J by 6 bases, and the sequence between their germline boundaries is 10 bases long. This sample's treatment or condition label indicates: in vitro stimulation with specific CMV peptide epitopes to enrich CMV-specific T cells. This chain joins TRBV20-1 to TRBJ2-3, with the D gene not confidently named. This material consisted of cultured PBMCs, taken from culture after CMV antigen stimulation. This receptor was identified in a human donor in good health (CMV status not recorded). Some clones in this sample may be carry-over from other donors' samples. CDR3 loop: CSARTVPDTQYF. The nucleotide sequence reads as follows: TGCAGTGCTAGGACCGTCCCCGATACGCAGTATTTT.